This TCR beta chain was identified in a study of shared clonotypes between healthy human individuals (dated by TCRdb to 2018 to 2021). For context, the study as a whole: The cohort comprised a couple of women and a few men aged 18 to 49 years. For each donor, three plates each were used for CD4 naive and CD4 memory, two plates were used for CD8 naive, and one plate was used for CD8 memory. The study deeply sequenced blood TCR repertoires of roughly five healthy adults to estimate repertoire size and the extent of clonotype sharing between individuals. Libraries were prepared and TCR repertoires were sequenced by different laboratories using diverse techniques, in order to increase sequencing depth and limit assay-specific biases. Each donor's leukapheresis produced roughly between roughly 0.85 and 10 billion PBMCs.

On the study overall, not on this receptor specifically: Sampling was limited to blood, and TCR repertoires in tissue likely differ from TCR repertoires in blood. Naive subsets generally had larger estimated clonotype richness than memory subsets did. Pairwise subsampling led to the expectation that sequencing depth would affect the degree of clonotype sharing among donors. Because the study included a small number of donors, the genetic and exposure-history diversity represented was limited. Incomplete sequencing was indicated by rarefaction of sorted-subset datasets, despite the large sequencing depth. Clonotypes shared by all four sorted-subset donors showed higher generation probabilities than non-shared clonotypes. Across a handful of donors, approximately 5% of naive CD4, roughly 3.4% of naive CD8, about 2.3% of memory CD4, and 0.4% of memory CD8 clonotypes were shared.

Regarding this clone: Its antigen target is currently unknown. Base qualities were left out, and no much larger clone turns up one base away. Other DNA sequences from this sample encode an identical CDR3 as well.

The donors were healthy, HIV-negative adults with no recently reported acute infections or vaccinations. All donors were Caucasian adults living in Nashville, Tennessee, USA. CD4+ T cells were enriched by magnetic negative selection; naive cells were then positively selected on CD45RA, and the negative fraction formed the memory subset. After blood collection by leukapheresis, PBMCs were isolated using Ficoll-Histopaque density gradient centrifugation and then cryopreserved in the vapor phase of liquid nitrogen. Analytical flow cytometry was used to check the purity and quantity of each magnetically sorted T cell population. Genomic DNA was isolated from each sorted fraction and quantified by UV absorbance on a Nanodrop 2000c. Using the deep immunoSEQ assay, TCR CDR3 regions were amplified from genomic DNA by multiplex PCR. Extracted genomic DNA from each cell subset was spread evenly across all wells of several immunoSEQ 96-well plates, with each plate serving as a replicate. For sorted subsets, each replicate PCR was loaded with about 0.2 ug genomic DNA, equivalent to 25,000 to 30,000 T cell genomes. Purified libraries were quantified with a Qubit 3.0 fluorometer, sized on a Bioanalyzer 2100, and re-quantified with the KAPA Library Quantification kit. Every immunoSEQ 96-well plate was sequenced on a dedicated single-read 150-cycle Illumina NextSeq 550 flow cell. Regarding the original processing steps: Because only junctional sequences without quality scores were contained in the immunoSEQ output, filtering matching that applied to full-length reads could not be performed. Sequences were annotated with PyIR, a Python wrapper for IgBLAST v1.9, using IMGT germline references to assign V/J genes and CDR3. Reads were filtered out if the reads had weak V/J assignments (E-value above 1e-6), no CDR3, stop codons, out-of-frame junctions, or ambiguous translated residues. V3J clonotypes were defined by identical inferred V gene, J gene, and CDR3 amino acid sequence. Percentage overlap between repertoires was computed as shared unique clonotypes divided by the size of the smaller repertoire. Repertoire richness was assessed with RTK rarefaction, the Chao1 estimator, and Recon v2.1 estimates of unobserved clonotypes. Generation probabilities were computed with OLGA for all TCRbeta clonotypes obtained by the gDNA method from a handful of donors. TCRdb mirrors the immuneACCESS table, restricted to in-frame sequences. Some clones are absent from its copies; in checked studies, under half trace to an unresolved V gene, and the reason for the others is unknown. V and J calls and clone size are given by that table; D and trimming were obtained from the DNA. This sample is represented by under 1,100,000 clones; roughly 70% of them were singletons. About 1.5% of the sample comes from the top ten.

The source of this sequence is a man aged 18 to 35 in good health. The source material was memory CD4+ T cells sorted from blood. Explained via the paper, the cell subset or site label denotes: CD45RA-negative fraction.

The nucleotide sequence reads as follows: TGCGCCAGCAGCTTTACTAAGGACACTGAAGCTTTCTTT. This yields the protein CASSFTKDTEAFF. This chain joins TRBV5-1 to TRBJ1-1, with the D gene too uncertain to name. V and J lose 2 bases and 3 bases, and a span of 8 bases separates them. CDR1 and CDR2, per the germline V gene, are SGHRS and YFSETQ. The CDR3 contains 13 residues, cysteine and phenylalanine counted. Only the CDR3 DNA is retained, 39 bases long and in frame from the first base.